Each of the 8 T cell receptor beta chains below was sequenced from the same sample in a study of blood T cell repertoires in COVID-19. TCRdb's copy holds only in-frame clones and misses some; the assay was immunoSEQ multiplex PCR. This table has 200,000 or so clones, 80% to 85% appearing once. The sample taken for sequencing was peripheral blood. Receptors originate from a woman in her 30s with acute or convalescent COVID-19.

There are a few counts of this clone. The J gene is TRBJ1-5, the V gene TRBV18, with 7 bases identical to TRBD1. CDR1 and CDR2 from the germline V gene are KGHSH and LQKENI. This CDR3 is built from 14 residues. Unmatched junction bases numbered 9, after V lost 4 bases and J lost 9 bases. The CDR3 DNA is TGTGCCAGCTCACTTTCAGGGGGATCTTCGCCCCAGCATTTT. Encoded protein: CASSLSGGSSPQHF.

This chain joins TRBV27 and TRBJ1-2; 10 nucleotides agree with TRBD1. The CDR3 runs 15 residues. V lost 5 bases, J lost 4 bases, and 7 bases stayed unmatched. Germline V gene sequence: CDR1 MNHEY, CDR2 SMNVEV (reference sequence). CDR3 sequence reads: CASSHGQGVTYGYTF. In nucleotides, the CDR3 is TGTGCCAGCAGTCACGGACAGGGGGTTACCTATGGCTACACCTTC.

This clone was seen only a few times. The chain carries TRBV28 and TRBJ1-5, with 9 positions matching TRBD1. There are 16 residues in the CDR3. The germline V gene encodes CDR1 MDHEN and CDR2 SYDVKM. Losses at the gene ends were 5 bases for V and 2 bases for J; bases not matched to a gene: 7. CDR3 sequence reads: CASSPRTGVGNQPQHF. Written as DNA, the CDR3 is TGTGCCAGCAGTCCTAGGACAGGGGTAGGCAATCAGCCCCAGCATTTT.

This clone was observed a few times. The gene calls are TRBV7-3 and TRBJ2-5; possible D gene TRBD1, 5 bases. Germline values: CDR1 SGHTA, CDR2 FQGTGA. V gave up 5 bases and J gave up 5 bases, with 12 bases separating them. There are 13 residues in the CDR3. As DNA, the CDR3 is TGTGCCAGCAGCCGCAGGGAAGGTGAGACCCAGTACTTC. Translation gives CASSRREGETQYF.

J is TRBJ2-7 and V is TRBV7-9, with D possibly being TRBD1 (6 bases). The CDR3 extends over 15 amino acids. Per the germline V gene, CDR1 is SEHNR and CDR2 is FQNEAQ (reference sequence). Trimming removed 3 bases at V and 3 bases at J, with 15 bases between. The CDR3 spells CASSLFRDTGYEQYF. The CDR3, as DNA: TGTGCCAGCAGCTTGTTCCGGGACACGGGCTACGAGCAGTACTTC. The full variable domain, with the rest looked up from reference TRBV7-9 and TRBJ2-7, is DTGVSQNPRHKITKRGQNVTFRCDPISEHNRLYWYRQTLGQGPEFLTYFQNEAQLEKSRLLSDRFSAERPKGSFSTLEIQRTEQGDSAMYLCASSLFRDTGYEQYFGPGTRLTVT.

The V gene is TRBV11-3, the J gene TRBJ2-7; 8 bases match TRBD2. CDR3 length equals 15 residues. The V and J ends lost 2 bases and 0 bases, in that order; junction bases with no gene match: 3. CDR1 and CDR2 (germline): SGHNT, YENEEA. Here the CDR3 reads CASSLSGGPSYEQYF. The CDR3, as DNA: TGTGCCAGCAGCTTATCGGGAGGGCCCTCCTACGAGCAGTACTTC.

V is TRBV7-2 and J is TRBJ1-2, with 7 bases identical to TRBD1. With V trimmed by 3 bases and J by 4 bases, 11 bases remained unmatched. The CDR3 consists of 16 residues. Per the germline V gene, CDR1 is SGHTA and CDR2 is FQGNSA. The CDR3 nucleotides are TGTGCCAGCAGCTTGTCGGGACAGAGGGGTTTCTATGGCTACACCTTC. Amino acids: CASSLSGQRGFYGYTF.

In its sample, this clone was seen once. J is TRBJ2-7 and V is TRBV5-1; 7 positions match TRBD2. CDR1 and CDR2 from the germline V gene are SGHRS and YFSETQ. This CDR3 has 14 residues. V gave up 0 bases and J gave up 7 bases; unmatched junction bases: 7. The DNA of the CDR3 is TGCGCCAGCAGCTTGGAGGGAGGGGTGGGGGAGCAGTACTTC. It is translated as CASSLEGGVGEQYF.